Following are 25 T cell receptor beta chains from one sample sequenced in a study of blood T cell repertoires in COVID-19. TCRdb's copy holds only in-frame clones and misses some; the assay was immunoSEQ multiplex PCR. The sample yields roughly 140,000 clones, about nine tenths seen once. The specimen was peripheral blood. The receptors originated from a woman aged 55-70 years with active or convalescent COVID-19.

V gene TRBV11-2 combines with J gene TRBJ2-7, with D uncertain. Trimming pared 0 bases from V and 0 bases from J, leaving 9 bases between. The CDR3 is 15 amino acids. CDR1 is SGHAT and CDR2 is FQNNGV in the germline V gene. The DNA for the CDR3 is TGTGCCAGCAGCTTAGAGGCTGCAAGCTCCTACGAGCAGTACTTC. The encoded protein is CASSLEAASSYEQYF.

The genes are TRBV30 and TRBJ1-6; 9 positions agree with TRBD1. This CDR3 spans 15 amino acids. Germline-derived CDR1 and CDR2 are GTSNPN and SVGIG (reference sequence). The J segment lost 6 bases and the V segment lost 3 bases, leaving 6 bases of the junction unmatched. CDR3 nucleotide sequence: TGTGCCTGGAGACACCGGGACAGGGCTAATTCACCCCTCCACTTT. Translation gives CAWRHRDRANSPLHF.

This clone was counted a single time. The J gene is TRBJ2-1, the V gene TRBV9; 11 bases match TRBD2. This CDR3 has 14 amino acids. CDR1 SGDLS and CDR2 YYNGEE come from the germline V gene. The ends lost 5 bases at V and 4 bases at J; junction bases unmatched: 2. CDR3 sequence reads: CASSRLAGYNEQFF. The CDR3 nucleotides are TGTGCCAGCAGTCGACTAGCGGGGTACAATGAGCAGTTCTTC.

The genes are TRBV4-3 and TRBJ1-4; D perhaps matches TRBD1 (5 bases). V dropped 1 base and J dropped 8 bases, with 14 bases sitting between them. The CDR3 runs to 15 residues. Per germline, CDR1 LGHNA and CDR2 YSLEER. The chain's CDR3 is CASSQAGQGGEKLFF. In DNA, the CDR3 is TGCGCCAGCAGCCAAGCGGGCCAGGGAGGCGAAAAACTGTTTTTT.

V gene TRBV4-3 combines with J gene TRBJ2-7; 7 bases are a match to TRBD1. V lost 1 base and J lost 5; bases outside the gene matches: 5. The CDR3 runs 14 residues. Germline CDR1 and CDR2: LGHNA and YSLEER. CDR3 nucleotide sequence: TGCGCCAGCAGCCAAGTTGGACAGGTGGACGAGCAGTACTTC. Its protein product is CASSQVGQVDEQYF.

This sequence joins TRBV29-1 and TRBJ2-7; D may be TRBD1 (6 bases). CDR1 SQVTM and CDR2 ANQGSEA come from the germline V gene. The germline V and J ends were trimmed by 0 bases and 3 bases, with 12 bases remaining between them. The CDR3 sequence is 14 residues long. The CDR3 DNA is TGCAGCGTTGAAGATGTCAGGGGCCACTACGAGCAGTACTTC. It specifies CSVEDVRGHYEQYF.

The CDR3 coding sequence is TGCAGTGCTACAGGATCCTATGGCTACACCTTC. Its translation is CSATGSYGYTF. The chain has TRBV20-1 and TRBJ1-2, with no clear D. Germline CDR1 DFQATT, CDR2 SNEGSKA (reference sequence). Trimming pared 4 bases from V and 4 bases from J, leaving 7 bases between. CDR3 size: 11 residues.

This chain joins TRBV3-1 (or the pseudogene TRBV3-2) and TRBJ2-5; D gene ambiguous. V dropped 6 bases and J dropped 2 bases, with 7 bases sitting between them. This CDR3 has 12 amino acids. The germline V gene has CDR1 LGHDT and CDR2 YNNKEL (reference sequence). Here the CDR3 reads CASRLQQETQYF. In DNA form, the CDR3 reads TGTGCCAGCAGATTACAGCAAGAGACCCAGTACTTC.

V usage is TRBV18 and J usage is TRBJ2-1; tentatively, D is TRBD2 (7 bases). The CDR3 has 14 amino acids. In germline, CDR1 is KGHSH, CDR2 LQKENI. Trimming pared 6 bases from V and 13 bases from J, leaving 22 bases between. CDR3 region: CASSPREEGGSQFF. Written as DNA, the CDR3 is TGTGCCAGCTCCCCTCGTGAGGAGGGGGGGTCCCAGTTCTTC.

This clone has just one count. V usage is TRBV27 and J usage is TRBJ1-5, with D possibly matching TRBD1 (5 bases). The V gene's germline CDR1 is MNHEY and CDR2 SMNVEV (reference sequence). The CDR3 is made up of 14 amino acids. V was cut by 6 bases and J by 4 bases, with 13 bases left in between. The CDR3 reads CASRAQGRNQPQHF. Written as DNA, the CDR3 is TGTGCCAGCAGAGCGCAGGGAAGGAATCAGCCCCAGCATTTT.

The genes are TRBV27 and TRBJ1-2; D is perhaps TRBD1 (5 bases). The germline V and J ends were trimmed by 3 bases and 8 bases, with 10 bases remaining between them. The CDR3 consists of 12 residues. CDR1 and CDR2 from the germline V gene are MNHEY and SMNVEV (reference sequence). CDR3: CASSFRGVGYTF. CDR3 nucleotide sequence: TGTGCCAGCAGTTTCCGGGGGGTCGGCTACACCTTC.

J is TRBJ1-1 and V is TRBV12-3 or TRBV12-4, with D tentatively TRBD1 (6 bases). Deletions cut 6 bases from V and 3 bases from J, with 11 bases between. The CDR3 contains 13 residues. The CDR3 nucleotides are TGTGCCAGCAGCCCACAGGGACACACTGAAGCTTTCTTT. Protein product: CASSPQGHTEAFF.

Only one count was recorded for this clone. The genes are TRBV7-6 and TRBJ2-5; 8 nucleotides line up with TRBD1. The CDR3 length is 14 residues. Germline V gene lookup returns CDR1 SGHVS and CDR2 FNYEAQ. V was clipped by 4 bases and J by 2 bases; unmatched bases: 3. CDR3: CASSSRTGQETQYF. The DNA of the CDR3 is TGTGCCAGCAGCTCTAGGACAGGGCAAGAGACCCAGTACTTC.

This chain joins TRBV5-6 and TRBJ1-2; tentatively, D is TRBD1 (5 bases). This CDR3 spans 16 amino acids. In germline, CDR1 is SGHDT, CDR2 YYEEEE. V dropped 0 bases and J dropped 1 base, with 13 bases sitting between them. The CDR3, as DNA: TGTGCCAGCAGCTTGGTCGGGGGAGCGGATAACTATGGCTACACCTTC. Translation gives CASSLVGGADNYGYTF.

V gene TRBV7-8 combines with J gene TRBJ2-3; 14 nucleotides line up with TRBD2. The CDR3 is 18 amino acids. Trimming at V came to 1 base and at J to 2 bases, leaving 5 bases not matched to a gene. Per the germline V gene, CDR1 is SGHVS and CDR2 is FQNEAQ. The CDR3 DNA reads TGTGCCAGCAGCTTAGGGCCGGGACTAGCGGGGGTCACAGATACGCAGTATTTT. This gives the protein CASSLGPGLAGVTDTQYF. Supplemented by reference TRBV7-8 and TRBJ2-3, the full variable domain reads GAGVSQSPRYKVAKRGQDVALRCDPISGHVSLFWYQQALGQGPEFLTYFQNEAQLDKSGLPSDRFFAERPEGSVSTLKIQRTQQEDSAVYLCASSLGPGLAGVTDTQYFGPGTRLTVL.

The chain joins TRBV29-1 to TRBJ1-1, with D maybe TRBD1 (5 bases). Germline CDR1 SQVTM, CDR2 ANQGSEA. V lost 5 bases to trimming and J lost 1 base, with 11 bases between them. This CDR3 region has 13 residues. CDR3 region: CSVHRTGNTEAFF. CDR3 sequence (DNA): TGCAGCGTTCACCGCACAGGGAACACTGAAGCTTTCTTT.

V usage is TRBV7-3 and J usage is TRBJ2-1; 14 positions agree with TRBD2. CDR1 and CDR2 (germline): SGHTA, FQGTGA. The length of the CDR3 is 18 residues. V lost 5 bases to trimming and J lost 0 bases; unmatched junction nucleotides: 6. CDR3 DNA: TGTGCCAGCAGCAAGGGACTAGCGGGGGTGAGCTCCTACAATGAGCAGTTCTTC. Residues: CASSKGLAGVSSYNEQFF.

On this clone itself: Distinct nucleotide sequences in the sample also encode this CDR3. The chain has TRBV5-1 and TRBJ1-1; D unclear. There are 14 residues in the CDR3. With 0 bases removed from V and 1 base from J, the gap between germline ends came to 7 bases. Germline loops: CDR1 SGHRS, CDR2 YFSETQ. As DNA, the CDR3 is TGCGCCAGCAGCTTGGGGCAGGCGAACACTGAAGCTTTCTTT. It yields the protein CASSLGQANTEAFF. The full variable domain, its missing parts supplied by reference TRBV5-1 and TRBJ1-1, is KAGVTQTPRYLIKTRGQQVTLSCSPISGHRSVSWYQQTPGQGLQFLFEYFSETQRNKGNFPGRFSGRQFSNSRSEMNVSTLELGDSALYLCASSLGQANTEAFFGQGTRLTVV.

The genes are TRBV6-4 and TRBJ2-2; D is possibly TRBD1 (6 bases). Germline assignment: CDR1 MRHNA and CDR2 SNTAGT. Trimming cost V 0 bases and J 2 bases, with 10 bases left between them. The CDR3 totals 16 residues. CDR3 loop: CASSDSPTGNTGELFF. Here the CDR3 DNA reads TGTGCCAGCAGTGACTCGCCGACAGGCAACACCGGGGAGCTGTTTTTT.

The chain joins TRBV7-2 to TRBJ2-7; D gene ambiguous. V was trimmed by 5 bases and J by 6 bases, leaving 8 bases between them. The CDR3 spans 11 residues. Per the germline V gene, CDR1 is SGHTA and CDR2 is FQGNSA. CDR3 DNA: TGTGCCAGCAGCCTCCGTCTCGAGCAGTACTTC. It translates to CASSLRLEQYF.

V usage is TRBV29-1 and J usage is TRBJ1-5, with TRBD1 identical over 7 bases. There are 12 residues in the CDR3. Germline V lookup: CDR1 SQVTM, CDR2 ANQGSEA. V shed 6 bases, J shed 3 bases, and the junction held 2 bases outside the gene matches. For the CDR3, the DNA is TGCAGCGTGGGACAGATCAATCAGCCCCAGCATTTT. Amino acids: CSVGQINQPQHF.

The genes are TRBV5-4 and TRBJ2-1, with D perhaps matching TRBD2 (6 bases). Germline V gene sequence: CDR1 SGHNT, CDR2 YYREEE (reference sequence). V lost 2 bases, J lost 7 bases, and 16 bases lay in between. The CDR3 consists of 15 residues. This CDR3 is CASSFRSSGENEQFF. The CDR3 DNA sequence: TGTGCCAGCAGCTTCAGGAGTAGCGGTGAGAATGAGCAGTTCTTC.

In its sample, this clone was seen once. This rearrangement joins TRBV12-3 or TRBV12-4 to TRBJ1-1, with D possibly being TRBD1 (5 bases). CDR3 length: 13 amino acids. The V end was cut by 0 bases, the J end by 10 bases, with 12 bases between. CDR3 coding DNA: TGTGCCAGCAGTTTAGCCCAAGGTAGGGGAGCTTTCTTT. Translated: CASSLAQGRGAFF.

The chain has TRBV4-3 and TRBJ1-6, with D perhaps matching TRBD1 (6 bases). Germline values: CDR1 LGHNA, CDR2 YSLEER. The CDR3 is 15 residues long. Trimming shortened V by 3 bases and J by 13 bases, and 19 bases separated the two germline ends. The CDR3 DNA reads as TGCGCCAGCAGCCAGGATACAGGGACCCGGCGGCCCCTCCACTTT. Translating it yields CASSQDTGTRRPLHF.

CDR3 amino acids: CASSPGQGAYNEQFF. DNA of the CDR3: TGTGCCAGCAGCCCGGGACAGGGGGCCTACAATGAGCAGTTCTTC. The chain is built from TRBV9 and TRBJ2-1; 11 nucleotides match TRBD1. The germline gives CDR1 SGDLS, CDR2 YYNGEE. This CDR3 region has 15 residues. J lost 2 bases, V lost 4 bases, and 2 bases had no gene match.